Following are 6 T cell receptor beta chains from one sample sequenced in a study of blood T cells in healthy people across ages. PCR was performed a second time for about 7 to 12 cycles using a sample-barcoded 5' primer and a J-beta primer mix. TCRdb re-called the 5' RACE reads with MiXCR, one entry per CDR3 protein. The top ten hold under 65% of the sample, which has approximately 360,000 distinct CDR3 sequences, more than 45% seen once. The sample taken for sequencing was blood. The receptors come from a man aged 60 to 69 in good health.

The J gene is TRBJ2-7, the V gene TRBV5-1; D is perhaps TRBD2 (6 bases). The germline CDR1 and CDR2 sequences are SGHRS and YFSETQ. Deletions cut 5 bases from V and 3 bases from J, with 15 bases between. The CDR3 sequence is 14 residues long. CDR3 in DNA: TGCGCCAGCAGTCACACGGGACTCCTCTACGAGCAGTACTTC. It is translated as CASSHTGLLYEQYF. The whole variable domain, filled in from reference TRBV5-1 and TRBJ2-7, reads KAGVTQTPRYLIKTRGQQVTLSCSPISGHRSVSWYQQTPGQGLQFLFEYFSETQRNKGNFPGRFSGRQFSNSRSEMNVSTLELGDSALYLCASSHTGLLYEQYFGPGTRLTVT.

This chain links TRBV7-8 with TRBJ2-7, with 7 bases fitting TRBD1. Per the germline V gene, CDR1 is SGHVS and CDR2 is FQNEAQ. Trimming removed 4 bases from V and 10 bases from J; junction bases left unmatched: 10. This CDR3 spans 13 amino acids. CDR3 amino acids: CASSSGQKEAQYF. The CDR3 DNA follows: TGTGCCAGCAGCTCGGGACAGAAAGAGGCCCAGTACTTC. The full variable domain, its missing parts supplied by reference TRBV7-8 and TRBJ2-7, is GAGVSQSPRYKVAKRGQDVALRCDPISGHVSLFWYQQALGQGPEFLTYFQNEAQLDKSGLPSDRFFAERPEGSVSTLKIQRTQQEDSAVYLCASSSGQKEAQYFGPGTRLTVT.

This rearrangement joins TRBV11-2 to TRBJ2-7, with D possibly being TRBD1 (6 bases). From germline, CDR1 is SGHAT and CDR2 FQNNGV. Trimming took 6 bases from V and 3 from J, leaving 21 bases between them. The CDR3 runs to 16 residues. The CDR3 region has the DNA TGTGCCAGCAGGACCCCAGGGGCCACAAGGAACTACGAGCAGTACTTC. Protein sequence: CASRTPGATRNYEQYF. Based on the CDR3 plus reference TRBV11-2 and TRBJ2-7, the full variable domain is EAGVAQSPRYKIIEKRQSVAFWCNPISGHATLYWYQQILGQGPKLLIQFQNNGVVDDSQLPKDRFSAERLKGVDSTLKIQPAKLEDSAVYLCASRTPGATRNYEQYFGPGTRLTVT.

The chain couples TRBV29-1 to TRBJ1-2; no clear D. From germline, CDR1 is SQVTM and CDR2 ANQGSEA. This CDR3 has 14 residues. V dropped 3 bases and J dropped 5 bases, with 16 bases sitting between them. The chain's CDR3 is CSVDSPRLMYGYTF. CDR3 nucleotide sequence: TGCAGCGTTGATTCGCCACGCCTAATGTATGGCTACACCTTC. Using reference TRBV29-1 and TRBJ1-2 for the parts outside the CDR3, the full variable domain is SAVISQKPSRDICQRGTSLTIQCQVDSQVTMMFWYRQQPGQSLTLIATANQGSEATYESGFVIDKFPISRPNLTFSTLTVSNMSPEDSSIYLCSVDSPRLMYGYTFGSGTRLTVV.

V and J are TRBV21-1 and TRBJ2-7; no DNA check was done on the table's D call, TRBD1. TRBV21-1 is listed as a pseudogene. This CDR3 has 14 amino acids. CDR3 sequence: CASSKPGPEGEQYF. For the CDR3, the DNA is TGTGCCAGCAGCAAACCGGGCCCCGAGGGGGAGCAGTACTTC.

The rearrangement links TRBV7-2 to TRBJ1-2, with D possibly matching TRBD1 (6 bases). The ends were cut back, 1 base at V and 7 bases at J, with 16 bases in the middle. Germline CDR1 reads SGHTA; CDR2 reads FQGNSA. This CDR3 is 15 amino acids long. The CDR3 DNA is TGTGCCAGCAGCTTAGGTCCAGGGAGGGGGACTGGCTACACCTTC. Residues: CASSLGPGRGTGYTF.